The rows below give T cell receptor beta chains drawn from one sample of a study of blood T cell repertoires in COVID-19. TCRdb keeps only in-frame clones here, not all; method: immunoSEQ multiplex PCR. The table lists some 93,000 clones, 82% of them singletons, with less than 11% in the top ten. What was sequenced was peripheral blood. These receptors came from an older man with acute or convalescent COVID-19. The CDR3 runs from the conserved cysteine through the conserved F or W. D genes are given only for firm matches. Only some rows state a clone size, as once, few, many or a class for expanded clones.

j_gene,abundance,d_gene,v_gene,CDR3aa,CDR3nt
TRBJ1-2,few,TRBD1,TRBV29-1,CSAWDRLGYTF,TGCAGCGCGTGGGACAGGTTGGGCTACACCTTC
TRBJ2-7,.,.,TRBV6-5,CASIIPEPPYEQYF,TGTGCCAGCATTATTCCTGAGCCCCCCTACGAGCAGTACTTC
TRBJ1-3,.,TRBD1,TRBV30,CAWSGGQGYSGNTIYF,TGTGCCTGGAGTGGGGGACAGGGCTACTCTGGAAACACCATATATTTT
TRBJ1-1,.,TRBD1,TRBV15,CATSRVGDRGDTEAFF,TGTGCCACCAGCAGAGTAGGAGACAGGGGTGACACTGAAGCTTTCTTT
TRBJ2-1,.,TRBD2,TRBV7-2,CASSFGGGYNEQFF,TGTGCCAGCAGCTTTGGGGGAGGGTACAATGAGCAGTTCTTC
TRBJ1-1,once,.,TRBV28,CASSFRTANTEAFF,TGTGCCAGCAGTTTCCGGACAGCCAACACTGAAGCTTTCTTT
TRBJ1-2,.,TRBD1,TRBV5-1,CASARDRGLGGYTF,TGCGCCAGCGCACGGGACAGAGGCCTCGGTGGCTACACCTTC
TRBJ1-5,.,.,TRBV9,CASSVDPQGEQPQHF,TGTGCCAGCAGCGTAGACCCACAGGGCGAGCAGCCCCAGCATTTT
TRBJ1-2,.,.,TRBV7-7,CASSLAGRQYIGYTF,TGTGCTAGCAGCTTAGCGGGGCGACAGTACATAGGCTACACCTTC
TRBJ1-2,.,TRBD1,TRBV5-1,CASFLGTGADYGYTF,TGCGCCAGCTTTTTGGGAACAGGGGCGGACTATGGCTACACCTTC
TRBJ1-6,.,TRBD1,TRBV7-3,CASTNEGARSYNSPLHF,TGTGCCAGCACTAATGAGGGGGCCCGCTCCTATAATTCACCCCTCCACTTT
TRBJ2-1,.,TRBD1,TRBV6-5,CASSTGGAGNEQFF,TGTGCCAGCAGTACAGGGGGCGCGGGCAATGAGCAGTTCTTC
TRBJ1-3,.,TRBD1,TRBV7-6,CASSLGWTGKSDTIYF,TGTGCCAGCAGCTTAGGATGGACAGGGAAAAGCGACACCATATATTTT
TRBJ1-1,.,.,TRBV10-3,CAISESTGLTEAFF,TGTGCCATCAGTGAGTCCACAGGTCTTACTGAAGCTTTCTTT
TRBJ2-3,.,TRBD1,TRBV19,CASSPLTGPPDTQYF,TGTGCCAGTAGTCCCCTGACAGGGCCCCCAGATACGCAGTATTTT
TRBJ1-5,.,TRBD1,TRBV10-3,CAIRPGQATAPQHF,TGTGCCATCAGGCCGGGACAGGCAACGGCGCCCCAGCATTTT
TRBJ1-4,once,TRBD1,TRBV19,CASSIRGQGGFGEKLFF,TGTGCCAGTAGTATCCGGGGACAGGGGGGTTTTGGCGAAAAACTGTTTTTT
TRBJ2-2,.,TRBD1,TRBV2,CASSPGQGAFNTGELFF,TGTGCCAGCAGCCCCGGACAGGGGGCCTTTAACACCGGGGAGCTGTTTTTT
TRBJ2-2,few,TRBD1,TRBV7-3,CASSSWTGLAGELFF,TGTGCCAGCAGCTCCTGGACAGGGTTGGCCGGGGAGCTGTTTTTT
TRBJ1-1,.,.,TRBV6-4,CASSVQKNTEAFF,TGTGCCAGCAGTGTGCAGAAGAACACTGAAGCTTTCTTT
TRBJ1-6,.,.,TRBV20-1,CSASATVLSSPLHF,TGCAGTGCTAGTGCAACGGTTCTTAGCTCACCCCTCCACTTT
TRBJ1-4,.,.,TRBV11-2,CASSFATTNEKLFF,TGTGCCAGCAGCTTTGCCACTACTAATGAAAAACTGTTTTTT
TRBJ1-6,.,TRBD1,TRBV30,CAWSVRGQGDSPLHF,TGTGCCTGGAGTGTCAGGGGACAGGGGGATTCACCCCTCCACTTT
TRBJ2-7,.,TRBD2,TRBV7-2,CASSYSLAGGKDEQYF,TGTGCCAGCAGCTATTCGCTAGCGGGAGGTAAGGACGAGCAGTACTTC
TRBJ1-5,.,TRBD1,TRBV30,CAWSTGQPYQPQHF,TGTGCCTGGAGCACGGGACAGCCTTATCAGCCCCAGCATTTT
TRBJ2-2,.,.,TRBV7-2,CASSRSYTGELFF,TGTGCCAGCAGCAGGAGCTATACCGGGGAGCTGTTTTTT
TRBJ2-1,.,.,TRBV5-1,CASSPSEGGFLLNEQFF,TGCGCCAGCAGCCCAAGCGAAGGGGGTTTTTTGTTGAATGAGCAGTTCTTC
TRBJ2-2,.,TRBD1,TRBV7-6,CASSSTGGLGTGELFF,TGTGCCAGCAGCTCGACAGGGGGTCTAGGCACCGGGGAGCTGTTTTTT
TRBJ1-2,.,TRBD1,TRBV18,CASPDRDDWNGYTF,TGTGCCAGCCCCGACAGGGACGATTGGAATGGCTACACCTTC
TRBJ1-1,.,.,TRBV10-1,CASSASRRFDTEAFF,TGCGCCAGCAGTGCAAGTCGCAGGTTTGACACTGAAGCTTTCTTT
TRBJ1-2,.,.,TRBV5-4,CASSPDLGEVYGYTF,TGTGCCAGCAGCCCCGACCTGGGGGAGGTCTATGGCTACACCTTC
TRBJ1-3,once,.,TRBV11-2,CASSLRGLRSSGNTIYF,TGTGCCAGCAGCTTACGAGGACTTCGGTCCTCTGGAAACACCATATATTTT
TRBJ1-1,.,TRBD1,TRBV6-5,CASSPKGQANTEAFF,TGTGCCAGCAGTCCTAAGGGACAGGCGAACACTGAAGCTTTCTTT
TRBJ1-6,.,.,TRBV10-3,CAIRGDLGSPLHF,TGTGCCATCAGGGGAGATTTGGGTTCACCCCTCCACTTT
TRBJ2-7,.,.,TRBV15,CATSRESREQYF,TGTGCCACCAGCAGAGAATCACGGGAGCAGTACTTC
TRBJ1-1,.,.,TRBV7-3,CASSLSVNTEAFF,TGTGCCAGCAGCTTATCAGTGAACACTGAAGCTTTCTTT
TRBJ1-2,.,TRBD1,TRBV7-2,CASSPRDSYYGYTF,TGTGCCAGCAGCCCCAGGGACAGTTACTATGGCTACACCTTC
TRBJ2-3,.,.,TRBV5-6,CASSLYQGSTDTQYF,TGTGCCAGCAGCTTGTACCAGGGGAGCACAGATACGCAGTATTTT
TRBJ1-5,.,.,TRBV7-2,CASSLNDRQPQHF,TGTGCCAGCAGCTTAAATGATCGGCAGCCCCAGCATTTT
TRBJ2-7,.,.,TRBV29-1,CSVNKGSGYEQYF,TGCAGCGTTAACAAGGGATCGGGATACGAGCAGTACTTC
TRBJ1-3,.,.,TRBV4-1,CASSQHTSSGNTIYF,TGCGCCAGCAGCCAACATACCAGCTCTGGAAACACCATATATTTT
TRBJ2-2,.,.,TRBV19,CASSVTENTGELFF,TGTGCCAGTAGTGTGACAGAGAACACCGGGGAGCTGTTTTTT
TRBJ1-2,.,.,TRBV6-1,CASREGQQYGYTF,TGTGCCAGCAGAGAAGGACAGCAGTATGGCTACACCTTC